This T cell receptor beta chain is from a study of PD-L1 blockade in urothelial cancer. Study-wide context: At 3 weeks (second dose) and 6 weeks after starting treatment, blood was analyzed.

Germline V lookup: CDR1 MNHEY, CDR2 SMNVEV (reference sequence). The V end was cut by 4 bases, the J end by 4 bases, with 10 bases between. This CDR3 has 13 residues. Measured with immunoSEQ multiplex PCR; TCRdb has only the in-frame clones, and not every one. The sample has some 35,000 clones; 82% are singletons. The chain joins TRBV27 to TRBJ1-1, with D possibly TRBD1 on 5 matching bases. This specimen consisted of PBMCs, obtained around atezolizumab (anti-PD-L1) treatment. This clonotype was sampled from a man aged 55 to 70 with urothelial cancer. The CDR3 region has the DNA TGTGCCAGCAGTTCGGGGGGGTTCACTGAAGCTTTCTTT. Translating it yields CASSSGGFTEAFF.